These 2 T cell receptor beta chains came from one sample sequenced in a study of blood T cell repertoires in COVID-19. TCRdb keeps only in-frame clones here, not all; method: immunoSEQ multiplex PCR. There are 150,000 to 200,000 clones in the sample; roughly 90% occur only once, and less than 8% lies in the top ten. The sample comprised PBMCs or T cells enriched from blood (not recorded which). These TCRs come from a woman aged 50 to 65 who had recovered from COVID-19.

The chain has TRBV9 and TRBJ2-2; 9 bases match TRBD2. Germline CDR1 is SGDLS and CDR2 is YYNGEE. The CDR3 totals 17 residues. V lost 7 bases, J lost 6 bases, and 16 bases stayed unmatched. The CDR3 sequence is CASGGTSFRQDSGELFF. In nucleotides, the CDR3 is TGTGCCAGCGGAGGGACTAGCTTTCGGCAGGATTCCGGGGAGCTGTTTTTT.

The rearrangement joins TRBV10-3 to TRBJ2-7; 7 positions agree with TRBD1. Germline V gene lookup returns CDR1 ENHRY and CDR2 SYGVKD. CDR3 length: 15 residues. Trimming removed 4 bases from V and 0 bases from J; junction bases left unmatched: 6. The DNA for the CDR3 is TGTGCCATCAGTGGGATGGGACAGAGCTCCTACGAGCAGTACTTC. Residues: CAISGMGQSSYEQYF.